This T cell receptor beta chain was observed in a study of identical twins. Regarding the study as a whole: Researchers reported excess low generation probability among twin-shared out-of-frame alpha sequences. Excess sharing by twins proved weaker in beta out-of-frame sequences. Modelling underestimated the level of out-of-frame TCR alpha sharing observed in monozygotic twins. Clonotypes of the beta chain that were abundant in cord blood carried fewer insertions (memory repertoires showed none).

This clonotype was detected only a few times. Its cognate antigen is unknown. CDR1 and CDR2 (germline): LGHDT, YNNKEL (reference sequence). This CDR3 has 14 amino acids. The V end was cut by 3 bases, the J end by 4 bases, with 12 bases between. From the 5' RACE reads, TCRdb called clonotypes with MiXCR, one entry per CDR3 protein. This table holds 570,000 or so distinct CDR3 sequences, just under 10% found once. These data were also filed under a second study, of yellow fever vaccine responses in identical twins.

The V gene is TRBV3-1, the J gene TRBJ2-5; tentatively, D is TRBD1 or TRBD2 (5 bases each). The sequenced sample was PBMCs. The receptor comes from a woman in her late teens or twenties in good health. CDR3 sequence: CASSHFGTGETQYF. CDR3 in DNA: TGTGCCAGCAGCCATTTCGGGACGGGAGAGACCCAGTACTTC.